This T cell receptor (beta chain) appears in the sequencing data of a study of CD8 T cells in Susac syndrome. CD8+ and CD4+ T cells taken from blood had their TCR beta sequenced. Random hexamers primed reverse transcription of about 0.45 to 1 ug RNA. From the immunoSEQ multiplex PCR reads, TCRdb called clonotypes with MiXCR, one entry per CDR3 protein. Here the sample spans 130,000 to 150,000 distinct CDR3 sequences, nearly 97% being singletons. Trimming stripped 1 base from V and 7 bases from J, with 11 bases between. This CDR3 spans 14 amino acids. Germline-derived CDR1 and CDR2 are LGHDT and YNNKEL (reference sequence).

The sequence derives from a human donor with Susac syndrome. Sequences were obtained from CD4+ T cells from PBMCs. The rearrangement uses TRBV3-1 and TRBJ2-1; TRBD1 or TRBD2 may be the D gene (5 bases each). The CDR3 nucleotides are TGTGCCAGCAGCCAAGGCGTAGGGACGAATGAGCAGTTCTTC. This gives the protein CASSQGVGTNEQFF.